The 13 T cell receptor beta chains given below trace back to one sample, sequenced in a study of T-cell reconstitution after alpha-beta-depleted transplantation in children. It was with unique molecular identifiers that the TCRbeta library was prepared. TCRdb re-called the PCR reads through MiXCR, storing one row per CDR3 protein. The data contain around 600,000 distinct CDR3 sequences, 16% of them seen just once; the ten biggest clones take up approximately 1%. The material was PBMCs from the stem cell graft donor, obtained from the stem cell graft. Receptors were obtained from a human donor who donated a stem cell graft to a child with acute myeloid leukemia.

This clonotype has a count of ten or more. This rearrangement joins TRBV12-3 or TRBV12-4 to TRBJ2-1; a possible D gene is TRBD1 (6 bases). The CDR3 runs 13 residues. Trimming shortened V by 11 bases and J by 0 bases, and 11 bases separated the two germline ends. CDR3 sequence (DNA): TGTGCCTCCCAGGGGAGCTCCTACAATGAGCAGTTCTTC. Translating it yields CASQGSSYNEQFF.

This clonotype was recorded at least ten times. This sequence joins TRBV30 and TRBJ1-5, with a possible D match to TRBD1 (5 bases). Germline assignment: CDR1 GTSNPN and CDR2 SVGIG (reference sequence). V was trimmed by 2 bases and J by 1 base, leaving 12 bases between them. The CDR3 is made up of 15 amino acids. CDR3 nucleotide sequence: TGTGCCTGGAGTTTAGGGGTGGGGAGCAATCAGCCCCAGCATTTT. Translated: CAWSLGVGSNQPQHF. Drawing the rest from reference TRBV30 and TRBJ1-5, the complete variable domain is SQTIHQWPATLVQPVGSPLSLECTVEGTSNPNLYWYRQAAGRGLQLLFYSVGIGQISSEVPQNLSASRPQDRQFILSSKKLLLSDSGFYLCAWSLGVGSNQPQHFGDGTRLSIL.

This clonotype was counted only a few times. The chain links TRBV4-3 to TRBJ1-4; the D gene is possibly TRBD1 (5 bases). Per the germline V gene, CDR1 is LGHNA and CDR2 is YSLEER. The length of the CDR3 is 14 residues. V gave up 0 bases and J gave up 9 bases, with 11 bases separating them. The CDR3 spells CASSQEGDAQKLFF. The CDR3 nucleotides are TGCGCCAGCAGCCAAGAGGGGGATGCGCAAAAACTGTTTTTT.

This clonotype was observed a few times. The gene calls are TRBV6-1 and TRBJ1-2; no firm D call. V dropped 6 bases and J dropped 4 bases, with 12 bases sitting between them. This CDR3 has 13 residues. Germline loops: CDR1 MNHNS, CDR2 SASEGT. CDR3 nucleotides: TGTGCCAGCAGCGAGGCGCCGGCCTATGGCTACACCTTC. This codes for CASSEAPAYGYTF.

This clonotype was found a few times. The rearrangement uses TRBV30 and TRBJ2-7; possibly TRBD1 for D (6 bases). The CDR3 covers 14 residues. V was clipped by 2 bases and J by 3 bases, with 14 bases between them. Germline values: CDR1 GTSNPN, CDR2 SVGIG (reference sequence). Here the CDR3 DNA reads TGTGCCTGGAGTCGAGACTCGACAGGCTACGAGCAGTACTTC. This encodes CAWSRDSTGYEQYF.

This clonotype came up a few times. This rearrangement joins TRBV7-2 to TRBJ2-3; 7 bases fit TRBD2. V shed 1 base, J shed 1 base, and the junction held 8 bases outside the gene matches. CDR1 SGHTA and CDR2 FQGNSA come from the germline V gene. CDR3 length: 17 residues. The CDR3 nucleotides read TGTGCCAGCAGCTTAGGGGCTAGCGGTTACGGCACAGATACGCAGTATTTT. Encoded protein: CASSLGASGYGTDTQYF.

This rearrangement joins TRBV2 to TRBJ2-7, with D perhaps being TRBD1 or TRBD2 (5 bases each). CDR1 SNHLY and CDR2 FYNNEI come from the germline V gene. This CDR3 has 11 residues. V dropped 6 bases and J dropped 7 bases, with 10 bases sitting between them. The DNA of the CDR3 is TGTGCCAGCAGCCGGGACCCTGAGCAGTACTTC. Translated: CASSRDPEQYF. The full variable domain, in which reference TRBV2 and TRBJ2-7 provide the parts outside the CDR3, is EPEVTQTPSHQVTQMGQEVILRCVPISNHLYFYWYRQILGQKVEFLVSFYNNEISEKSEIFDDQFSVERPDGSNFTLKIRSTKLEDSAMYFCASSRDPEQYFGPGTRLTVT.

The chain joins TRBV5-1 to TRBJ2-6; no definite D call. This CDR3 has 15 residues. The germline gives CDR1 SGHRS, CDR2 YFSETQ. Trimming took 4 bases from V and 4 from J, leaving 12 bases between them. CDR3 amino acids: CASSQRVTGANVLTF. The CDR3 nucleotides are TGCGCCAGCAGCCAAAGGGTAACCGGGGCCAACGTCCTGACTTTC.

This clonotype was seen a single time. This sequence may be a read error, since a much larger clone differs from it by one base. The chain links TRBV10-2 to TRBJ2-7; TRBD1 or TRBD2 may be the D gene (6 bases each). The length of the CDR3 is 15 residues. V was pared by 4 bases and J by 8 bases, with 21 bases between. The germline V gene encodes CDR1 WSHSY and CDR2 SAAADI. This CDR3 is CASSVEGGGRNQQYF. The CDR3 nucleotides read TGCGCCAGCAGTGTCGAGGGGGGCGGACGAAACCAGCAGTACTTC.

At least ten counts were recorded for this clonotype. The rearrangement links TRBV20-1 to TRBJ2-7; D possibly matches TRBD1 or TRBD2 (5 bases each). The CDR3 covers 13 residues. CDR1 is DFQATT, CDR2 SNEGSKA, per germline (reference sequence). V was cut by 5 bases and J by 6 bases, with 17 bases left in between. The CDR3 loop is CSAVGGQGPEQYF. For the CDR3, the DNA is TGCAGTGCTGTGGGCGGGCAGGGTCCCGAGCAGTACTTC.

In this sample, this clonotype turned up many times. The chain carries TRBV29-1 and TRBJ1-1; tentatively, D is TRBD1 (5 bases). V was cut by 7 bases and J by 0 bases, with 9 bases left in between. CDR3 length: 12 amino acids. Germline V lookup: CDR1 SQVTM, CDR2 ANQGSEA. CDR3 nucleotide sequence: TGCAGCGAAAGGGGTATGAACACTGAAGCTTTCTTT. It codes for CSERGMNTEAFF.

CDR3 DNA sequence: TGTGCCTGGAGTTCTCTGACTGTCGAACCCCTCCACTTT. Translated, it gives CAWSSLTVEPLHF. The chain combines TRBV30 with TRBJ1-6, with D unclear. This CDR3 spans 13 amino acids. Trimming pared 2 bases from V and 12 bases from J, leaving 14 bases between. CDR1 is GTSNPN, CDR2 SVGIG, per germline (reference sequence).

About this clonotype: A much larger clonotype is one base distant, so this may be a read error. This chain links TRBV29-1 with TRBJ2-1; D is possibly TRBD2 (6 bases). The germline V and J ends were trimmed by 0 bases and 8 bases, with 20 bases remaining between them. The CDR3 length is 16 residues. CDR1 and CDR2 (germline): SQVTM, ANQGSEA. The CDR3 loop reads CSVEESLAVGVDEQFF. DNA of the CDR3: TGCAGCGTTGAAGAATCTTTAGCGGTGGGCGTAGATGAGCAGTTCTTC.